The rows below give T cell receptor beta chains drawn from one sample of a study of blood T cell repertoires in COVID-19. Assay: immunoSEQ multiplex PCR; the TCRdb copy retains only in-frame clones and omits some. The sample consists of 150,000 or so clones, approximately 82% of them appearing once. Sequenced sample: PBMCs or T cells enriched from blood (not recorded which). The receptors derive from a man in his sixties who had recovered from COVID-19. Both conserved end residues are part of each CDR3. A D gene is named only where the DNA matches it firmly. Clone size appears in some rows only: once, few, many, or a class for an expanded clone.

d_call	clone_size	j_call	v_call	cdr3_aa	cdr3_nt
.	.	TRBJ1-5	TRBV28	CASSPGGWKPNQPQHF	TGTGCCAGCAGTCCCGGGGGGTGGAAGCCCAATCAGCCCCAGCATTTT
TRBD1	.	TRBJ1-5	TRBV5-5	CASSPLGTGLNQPQHF	TGTGCCAGCAGCCCGTTAGGGACAGGGCTCAATCAGCCCCAGCATTTT
TRBD1	.	TRBJ1-4	TRBV5-4	CASSNRDRDEKLFF	TGTGCCAGCAGCAACCGGGACAGGGACGAAAAACTGTTTTTT
.	once	TRBJ1-4	TRBV6-1	CASSEIGAAIPNEKLFF	TGTGCCAGCAGTGAAATTGGGGCCGCCATTCCTAATGAAAAACTGTTTTTT
TRBD2	.	TRBJ2-7	TRBV4-1	CASSQDAAGGYEQYF	TGCGCCAGCAGCCAAGACGCGGCGGGAGGCTACGAGCAGTACTTC
.	.	TRBJ2-2	TRBV29-1	CSAALNTGELFF	TGCAGCGCGGCCCTGAACACCGGGGAGCTGTTTTTT
.	.	TRBJ1-3	TRBV6-5	CASSSTASGNTIYF	TGTGCCAGCAGTTCAACAGCCTCTGGAAACACCATATATTTT
TRBD1	few	TRBJ1-1	TRBV6-1	CASSSWDSLNTEAFF	TGTGCCAGCAGTTCCTGGGACAGCTTGAACACTGAAGCTTTCTTT
TRBD1	.	TRBJ1-3	TRBV5-1	CASSLLGQRIGNTIYF	TGCGCCAGCAGCTTGCTGGGACAGCGTATTGGAAACACCATATATTTT
TRBD1	.	TRBJ2-5	TRBV19	CASSPRDSQETQYF	TGTGCCAGTAGTCCCAGGGACAGTCAAGAGACCCAGTACTTC
.	.	TRBJ2-4	TRBV5-4	CASSLAGGSSKNIQYF	TGTGCCAGCAGCTTGGCGGGCGGGTCCTCCAAAAACATTCAGTACTTC
TRBD1	.	TRBJ1-1	TRBV6-1	CASSEALLGQAGGF	TGTGCCAGCAGTGAAGCGCTTCTGGGACAGGCGGGAGGGTTT
TRBD2	.	TRBJ2-7	TRBV11-2	CASSSTGGSYEQYF	TGTGCCAGCAGCTCGACGGGGGGCTCCTACGAGCAGTACTTC
.	.	TRBJ2-7	TRBV14	CASSQELGRAHEQYF	TGTGCCAGCAGCCAAGAACTGGGCAGGGCCCACGAGCAGTACTTC
.	.	TRBJ2-7	TRBV27	CASSLSYSLYEQYF	TGTGCCAGCAGTTTATCGTATTCTCTTTACGAGCAGTACTTC
.	.	TRBJ1-6	TRBV7-9	CASSFYEDSPLHF	TGTGCCAGCAGCTTTTATGAGGATTCACCCCTCCACTTT
TRBD1	once	TRBJ1-2	TRBV27	CASSLSGQGNGYTF	TGTGCCAGCAGTTTATCGGGACAGGGGAATGGCTACACCTTC
.	.	TRBJ2-2	TRBV9	CASSPQPPTRDSNTGELFF	TGTGCCAGCAGCCCGCAACCCCCCACCAGAGACTCGAACACCGGGGAGCTGTTTTTT
TRBD1	.	TRBJ2-3	TRBV18	CASSSRDSSTDTQYF	TGTGCCAGCTCATCCCGGGACAGTAGCACAGATACGCAGTATTTT
TRBD1	.	TRBJ1-6	TRBV27	CASSPGTGRSSYNSPLHF	TGTGCCAGCAGTCCCGGGACAGGGAGGAGCTCCTATAATTCACCCCTCCACTTT
TRBD1	.	TRBJ2-4	TRBV19	CASSTGGDIAKNIQYF	TGTGCCAGTAGTACAGGGGGTGATATAGCCAAAAACATTCAGTACTTC
.	.	TRBJ1-5	TRBV19	CASSMRGGYSNQPQHF	TGTGCCAGTAGTATGAGGGGGGGATATAGCAATCAGCCCCAGCATTTT
TRBD1	.	TRBJ1-5	TRBV3-1/TRBV3-2	CASSPGTGGQPQHF	TGTGCCAGCAGCCCGGGGACAGGGGGTCAGCCCCAGCATTTT
.	.	TRBJ1-5	TRBV18	CASSVRGDQPQHF	TGTGCCAGCTCAGTACGGGGGGATCAGCCCCAGCATTTT
TRBD1	.	TRBJ1-6	TRBV18	CASSPRSGQGYPPSPLHF	TGTGCCAGCTCACCACGTTCCGGACAGGGGTATCCTCCTTCACCCCTCCACTTT
TRBD1	.	TRBJ1-2	TRBV30	CAWKQGGSNYGYTF	TGTGCCTGGAAGCAAGGGGGCTCGAACTATGGCTACACCTTC
.	.	TRBJ1-6	TRBV2	CASTVSPNSPLHF	TGTGCCAGCACTGTATCTCCCAATTCACCCCTCCACTTT
.	.	TRBJ1-1	TRBV24-1	CATSDPRAGGSEAFF	TGTGCCACCAGTGATCCGCGGGCAGGTGGCTCTGAAGCTTTCTTT
TRBD1	.	TRBJ2-2	TRBV6-1	CASSEGPGQVLIGELFF	TGTGCCAGCAGTGAAGGGCCGGGACAGGTGTTAATCGGGGAGCTGTTTTTT
.	.	TRBJ1-3	TRBV28	CASSSPGDTSGNTIYF	TGTGCCAGCAGTTCCCCGGGGGATACCTCTGGAAACACCATATATTTT
TRBD1	.	TRBJ1-6	TRBV24-1	CATSDALRGQGNSPLHF	TGTGCCACCAGTGATGCCCTCAGGGGGCAGGGTAATTCACCCCTCCACTTT
.	once	TRBJ2-3	TRBV5-1	CASSLVDSTDTQYF	TGCGCCAGCAGCTTGGTAGATAGCACAGATACGCAGTATTTT
.	few	TRBJ1-5	TRBV19	CASSNTQDQPQHF	TGTGCCAGTAGTAACACCCAGGATCAGCCCCAGCATTTT
TRBD1	once	TRBJ2-5	TRBV6-2/TRBV6-3	CASSYLTGVGETQYF	TGTGCCAGCAGTTACCTGACAGGGGTCGGGGAGACCCAGTACTTC
.	few	TRBJ1-2	TRBV5-1	CASSLAMTGQRAYTF	TGCGCCAGCAGCTTGGCCATGACAGGCCAAAGAGCTTACACCTTC